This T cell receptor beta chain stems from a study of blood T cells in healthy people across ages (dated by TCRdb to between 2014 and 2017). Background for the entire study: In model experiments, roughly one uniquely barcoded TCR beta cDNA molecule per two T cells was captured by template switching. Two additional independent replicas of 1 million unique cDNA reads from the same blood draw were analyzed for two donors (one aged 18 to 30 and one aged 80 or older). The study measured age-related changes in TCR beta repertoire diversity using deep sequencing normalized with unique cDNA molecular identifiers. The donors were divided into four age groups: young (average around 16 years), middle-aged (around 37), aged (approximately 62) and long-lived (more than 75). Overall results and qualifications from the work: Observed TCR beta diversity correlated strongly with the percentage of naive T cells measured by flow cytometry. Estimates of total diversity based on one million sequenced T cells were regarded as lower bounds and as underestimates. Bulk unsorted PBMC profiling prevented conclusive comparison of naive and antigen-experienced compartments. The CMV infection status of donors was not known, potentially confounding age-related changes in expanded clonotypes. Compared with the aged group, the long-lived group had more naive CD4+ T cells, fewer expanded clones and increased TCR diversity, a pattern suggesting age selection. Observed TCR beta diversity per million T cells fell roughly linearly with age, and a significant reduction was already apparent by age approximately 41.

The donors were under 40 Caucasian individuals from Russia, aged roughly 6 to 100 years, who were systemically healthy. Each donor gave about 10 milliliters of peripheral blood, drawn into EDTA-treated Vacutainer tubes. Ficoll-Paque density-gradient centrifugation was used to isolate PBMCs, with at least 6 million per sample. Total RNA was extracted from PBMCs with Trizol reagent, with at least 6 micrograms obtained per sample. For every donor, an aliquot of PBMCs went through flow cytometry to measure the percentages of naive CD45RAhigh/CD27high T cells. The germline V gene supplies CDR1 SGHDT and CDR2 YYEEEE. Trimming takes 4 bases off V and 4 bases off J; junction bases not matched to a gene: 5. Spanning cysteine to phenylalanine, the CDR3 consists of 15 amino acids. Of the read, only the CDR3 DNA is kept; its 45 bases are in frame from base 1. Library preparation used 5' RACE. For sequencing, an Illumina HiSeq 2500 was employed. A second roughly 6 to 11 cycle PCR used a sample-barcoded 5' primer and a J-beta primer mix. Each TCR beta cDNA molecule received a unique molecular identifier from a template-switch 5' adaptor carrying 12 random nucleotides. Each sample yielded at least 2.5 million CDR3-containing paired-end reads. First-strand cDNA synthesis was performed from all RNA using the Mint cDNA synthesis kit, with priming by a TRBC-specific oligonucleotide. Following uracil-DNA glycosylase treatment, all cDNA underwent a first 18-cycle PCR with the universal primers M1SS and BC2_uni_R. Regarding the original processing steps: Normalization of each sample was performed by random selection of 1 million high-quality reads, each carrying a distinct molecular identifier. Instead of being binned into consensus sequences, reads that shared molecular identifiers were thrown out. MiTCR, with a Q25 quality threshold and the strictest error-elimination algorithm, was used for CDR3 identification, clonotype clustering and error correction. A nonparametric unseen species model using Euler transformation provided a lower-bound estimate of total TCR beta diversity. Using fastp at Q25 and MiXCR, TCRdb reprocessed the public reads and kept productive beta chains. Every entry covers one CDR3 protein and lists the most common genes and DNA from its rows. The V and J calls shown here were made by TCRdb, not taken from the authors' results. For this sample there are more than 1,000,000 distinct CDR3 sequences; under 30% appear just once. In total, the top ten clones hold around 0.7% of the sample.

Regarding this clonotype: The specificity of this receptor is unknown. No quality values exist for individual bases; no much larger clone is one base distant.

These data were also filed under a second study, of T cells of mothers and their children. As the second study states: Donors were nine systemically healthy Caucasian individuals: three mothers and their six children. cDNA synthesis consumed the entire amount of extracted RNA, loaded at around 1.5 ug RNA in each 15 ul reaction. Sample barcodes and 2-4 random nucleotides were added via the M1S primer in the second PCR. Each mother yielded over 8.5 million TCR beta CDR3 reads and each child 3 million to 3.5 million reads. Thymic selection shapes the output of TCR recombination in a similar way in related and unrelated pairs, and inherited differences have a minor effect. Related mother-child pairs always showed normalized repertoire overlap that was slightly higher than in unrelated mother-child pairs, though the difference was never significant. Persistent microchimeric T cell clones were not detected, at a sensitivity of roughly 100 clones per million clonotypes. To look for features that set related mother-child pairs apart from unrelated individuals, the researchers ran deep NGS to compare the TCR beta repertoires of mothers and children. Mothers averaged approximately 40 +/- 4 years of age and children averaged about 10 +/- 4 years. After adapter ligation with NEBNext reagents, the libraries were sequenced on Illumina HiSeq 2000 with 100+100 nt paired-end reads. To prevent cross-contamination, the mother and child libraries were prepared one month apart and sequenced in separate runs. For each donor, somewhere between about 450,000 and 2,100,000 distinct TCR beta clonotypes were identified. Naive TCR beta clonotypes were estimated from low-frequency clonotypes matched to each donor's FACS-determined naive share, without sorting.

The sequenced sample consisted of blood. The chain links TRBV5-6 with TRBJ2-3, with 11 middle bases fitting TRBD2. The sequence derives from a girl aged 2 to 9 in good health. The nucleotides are TGTGCCAGCAGCGTACTAGCGGGGGTAGCAGATACGCAGTATTTT. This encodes CASSVLAGVADTQYF.